The present TCR beta chain was sequenced within a study of cytomegalovirus exposure and HLA in healthy donors. Germline values: CDR1 LGHNA, CDR2 YNFKEQ. Trimming removed 4 bases at V and 12 bases at J, with 21 bases between. This CDR3 is 14 amino acids long. Donors in the study were healthy people who gave bone marrow. Donors showed nominal health when sampled, although they likely had unrecorded immune exposures. Details on this clone: The antigen is not known.

Broader study findings: Most of the CMV-associated TCR beta chains (in a later analysis) appeared to be HLA-restricted. In an earlier analysis, productive rearrangement rates for most beta V segments clustered near 87% or 30%.

With 60 Vbeta and 13 Jbeta primers, the PCR was carried out. The repertoire was sequenced with immunoSEQ multiplex PCR; TCRdb's copy has only in-frame clones and lacks some. This sample has around 170,000 clones, with around 82% found just once. This chain connects TRBV4-2 to TRBJ1-2; maybe TRBD1 (5 bases). The TCR originated in a boy aged 2-9 years in good health and CMV-seronegative. Source material: PBMCs. DNA for the CDR3: TGTGCCAGCAGCCGTTCTCCGGGACTGCCCAGTGACACCTTC. Protein: CASSRSPGLPSDTF.